Below are 28 T cell receptor beta chains sequenced from a single sample in a study of PD-1 blockade in mismatch repair-deficient tumors. The assay was immunoSEQ multiplex PCR, and TCRdb's table has in-frame clones only and misses some. Here the sample spans about 68,000 clones, 78% being singletons. This specimen was peripheral blood, taken 2 weeks after starting pembrolizumab. The receptor source for this set is an adult with mismatch repair-deficient cancer.

A single count supports this clone. The rearrangement joins TRBV11-3 to TRBJ2-2; 7 positions agree with TRBD2. Germline-derived CDR1 and CDR2 are SGHNT and YENEEA. CDR3 length: 16 residues. Trimming cost V 0 bases and J 4 bases; bases outside gene matches: 5. CDR3 residues: CASSLDQGGVTGELFF. The CDR3 DNA sequence: TGTGCCAGCAGCTTAGACCAGGGAGGGGTCACCGGGGAGCTGTTTTTT.

In the case of this clone: Other nucleotide sequences in the sample specify the same CDR3. V usage is TRBV9 and J usage is TRBJ2-1, with TRBD2 matching over 7 bases. The V segment lost 2 bases and the J segment 2 bases; nucleotides outside the gene matches: 4. The CDR3 totals 15 residues. CDR1 and CDR2 from the germline V gene are SGDLS and YYNGEE. The CDR3 is CASSVGGSTYNEQFF. In DNA, the CDR3 is TGTGCCAGCAGCGTTGGCGGGAGCACCTACAATGAGCAGTTCTTC.

V and J are TRBV2 and TRBJ2-5, with a possible D match to TRBD2 (5 bases). V was shortened by 5 bases and J by 2 bases, with 15 bases between the two germline ends. There are 15 residues in the CDR3. Germline CDR1 is SNHLY and CDR2 is FYNNEI. The CDR3 DNA reads as TGTGCCAGCAGTAAAAACCGGGGAGAACAAGAGACCCAGTACTTC. This codes for CASSKNRGEQETQYF.

This chain links TRBV19 with TRBJ2-5; TRBD2 agrees at 7 bases. CDR1 LNHDA and CDR2 SQIVND come from the germline V gene (reference sequence). V dropped 6 bases and J dropped 4; count of bases not matched to a gene: 8. There are 14 residues in the CDR3. In nucleotides, the CDR3 is TGTGCCAGTAGATCGGTGGGAGGGCTAGAGACCCAGTACTTC. This codes for CASRSVGGLETQYF.

The genes are TRBV7-9 and TRBJ2-7, with D possibly TRBD2 on 8 matching bases. V was shortened by 5 bases and J by 5 bases, with 22 bases between the two germline ends. The CDR3 length is 16 residues. Germline V CDR1 and CDR2: SEHNR, FQNEAQ (reference sequence). The CDR3: CASSPREGAVNDEQYF. CDR3 nucleotide sequence: TGTGCCAGCAGCCCCCGGGAGGGGGCGGTAAACGACGAGCAGTACTTC.

This clone is a singleton in its sample. The chain employs TRBV6-1 and TRBJ1-5; D gene ambiguous. The CDR3 loop spans 13 amino acids. CDR1 and CDR2 from the germline V gene are MNHNS and SASEGT. Trimming cost V 6 bases and J 7 bases, with 13 bases left between them. The chain's CDR3 is CASSPEQGQPQHF. The CDR3 region has the DNA TGTGCCAGCAGCCCAGAGCAAGGGCAGCCCCAGCATTTT.

This clone was seen a single time. This chain connects TRBV5-6 to TRBJ2-5, with D uncertain. This CDR3 spans 13 amino acids. V shed 7 bases and J shed 1 base, with 11 bases lying between them. Germline CDR1 is SGHDT and CDR2 is YYEEEE. In DNA form, the CDR3 reads TGTGCCAGCGCGAGGTTGTCCCAAGAGACCCAGTACTTC. This gives the protein CASARLSQETQYF.

The chain uses TRBV5-6 and TRBJ2-1; the D is unclear. This CDR3 is built from 12 residues. The V end lost 0 bases, the J end lost 8 bases, and 6 bases lay between the germline ends. CDR1 and CDR2 from the germline V gene are SGHDT and YYEEEE. CDR3 sequence (DNA): TGTGCCAGCAGCTTGGAGGGATATGAGCAGTTCTTC. Encoded protein: CASSLEGYEQFF.

In this sample, this clone turned up once. The chain is built from TRBV5-1 and TRBJ2-2; D call uncertain. The germline V and J ends were trimmed by 3 bases and 6 bases, with 15 bases remaining between them. CDR1 and CDR2 (germline): SGHRS, YFSETQ. CDR3 length: 15 residues. The CDR3: CASSSESGPAGELFF. CDR3 sequence (DNA): TGCGCCAGCAGCTCCGAGTCAGGTCCAGCCGGGGAGCTGTTTTTT.

The chain uses TRBV7-6 and TRBJ2-7; 8 nucleotides align to TRBD1. Germline CDR1 SGHVS, CDR2 FNYEAQ. This CDR3 is built from 14 residues. Trimming at V came to 5 bases and at J to 7 bases, leaving 10 bases not matched to a gene. CDR3 nucleotides: TGTGCCAGCAGCACCCGACAGGGGCATGAAGAGCAGTACTTC. Translating it yields CASSTRQGHEEQYF.

This clone showed up just a few times. J is TRBJ2-7 and V is TRBV28, with D hard to call. This CDR3 spans 12 amino acids. The germline CDR1 and CDR2 sequences are MDHEN and SYDVKM. The V end lost 4 bases, the J end lost 3 bases, and 7 bases lay between the germline ends. Written as DNA, the CDR3 is TGTGCCAGCAGTTCCAACTTCTACGAGCAGTACTTC. It specifies CASSSNFYEQYF.

The chain couples TRBV11-1 to TRBJ2-5; TRBD2 matches at 11 bases. Germline CDR1 reads SGHAT; CDR2 reads FQDESV (reference sequence). The CDR3 totals 15 residues. V shed 8 bases, J shed 4 bases, and the junction held 9 bases outside the gene matches. Here the CDR3 DNA reads TGTGCCAGCGCCGAGGCTAGCGGGAGGAGAGAGACCCAGTACTTC. Translation: CASAEASGRRETQYF.

V is TRBV18 and J is TRBJ2-1; possibly TRBD1 for D (6 bases). The germline V and J ends were trimmed by 3 bases and 7 bases, with 16 bases remaining between them. Germline lookup yields CDR1 KGHSH and CDR2 LQKENI. This CDR3 spans 15 amino acids. CDR3 region: CASSPAWTESNEQFF. Written as DNA, the CDR3 is TGTGCCAGCTCACCGGCCTGGACAGAGTCAAATGAGCAGTTCTTC.

This chain connects TRBV5-4 to TRBJ2-1; D is ambiguous. Trimming stripped 7 bases from V and 6 bases from J, with 23 bases between. CDR3 size: 16 residues. Per germline, CDR1 SGHNT and CDR2 YYREEE (reference sequence). The chain's CDR3 is CASVHGGPVPGNEQFF. For the CDR3, the DNA is TGTGCCAGCGTCCATGGCGGTCCTGTCCCAGGCAATGAGCAGTTCTTC.

The chain recombines TRBV2 with TRBJ1-2; 11 bases fit TRBD1. Germline assignment: CDR1 SNHLY and CDR2 FYNNEI. The CDR3 spans 13 residues. J lost 11 bases, V lost 0 bases, and 2 bases had no gene match. The CDR3 loop reads CASSEAGQGAYTF. The CDR3 nucleotides are TGTGCCAGCAGTGAAGCTGGACAGGGGGCTTACACCTTC.

The genes are TRBV7-9 and TRBJ2-4, with TRBD1 identical over 8 bases. This CDR3 comprises 15 residues. Losses at the gene ends were 1 base for V and 4 bases for J; bases not matched to a gene: 3. Germline-derived CDR1 and CDR2 are SEHNR and FQNEAQ (reference sequence). Here the CDR3 reads CASSLGQGNKNIQYF. In nucleotides, the CDR3 is TGTGCCAGCAGCTTAGGACAGGGGAATAAAAACATTCAGTACTTC.

The chain couples TRBV11-2 to TRBJ2-3, with D maybe TRBD1 (6 bases). V lost 0 bases and J 1 base, leaving 14 bases between the germline ends. Germline V gene lookup returns CDR1 SGHAT and CDR2 FQNNGV. The CDR3 is made up of 17 amino acids. The DNA for the CDR3 is TGTGCCAGCAGCTTAGAAAGGTTTGCAGGGGGCACAGATACGCAGTATTTT. This sequence encodes CASSLERFAGGTDTQYF.

The rearrangement joins TRBV7-8 to TRBJ2-1; D is ambiguous. CDR1 and CDR2 (germline): SGHVS, FQNEAQ. This CDR3 contains 14 residues. The V and J ends lost 1 base and 4 bases respectively, with 8 bases between them. The CDR3 DNA sequence: TGTGCCAGCAGCTTAGGGTGGGTATACAATGAGCAGTTCTTC. Translated, it gives CASSLGWVYNEQFF. Full variable domain (remainder filled in from reference TRBV7-8 and TRBJ2-1): GAGVSQSPRYKVAKRGQDVALRCDPISGHVSLFWYQQALGQGPEFLTYFQNEAQLDKSGLPSDRFFAERPEGSVSTLKIQRTQQEDSAVYLCASSLGWVYNEQFFGPGTRLTVL.

This clone has just a few counts. The chain recombines TRBV5-1 with TRBJ1-2; 9 bases map to TRBD1. V was pared by 4 bases and J by 4 bases, with 2 bases of the junction left unmatched. The CDR3 sequence is 13 residues long. Germline CDR1 and CDR2: SGHRS and YFSETQ. The CDR3 sequence is CASSAGQGYGYTF. CDR3 nucleotide sequence: TGCGCCAGCAGCGCGGGACAGGGCTATGGCTACACCTTC.

This clone was seen more than once but under ten times. This rearrangement joins TRBV7-2 to TRBJ1-5; unclear D gene. With 5 bases removed from V and 2 bases from J, the gap between germline ends came to 7 bases. This CDR3 comprises 13 residues. The germline CDR1 and CDR2 sequences are SGHTA and FQGNSA. The CDR3 loop reads CASSPRGNQPQHF. CDR3 sequence (DNA): TGTGCCAGCAGCCCCCGTGGCAATCAGCCCCAGCATTTT.

This clone was seen a single time. J is TRBJ2-1 and V is TRBV6-5; 7 positions match TRBD2. This CDR3 contains 16 residues. CDR1 and CDR2 from the germline V gene are MNHEY and SVGAGI. With 3 bases clipped from V and 0 bases from J, the junction kept 5 bases outside the gene matches. CDR3 region: CASSYIGGSSYNEQFF. CDR3 nucleotides: TGTGCCAGCAGTTATATCGGCGGGAGCTCCTACAATGAGCAGTTCTTC.

CDR3 nucleotide sequence: TGTGCCAGCAGGGAGGGGACTAGCGGTACGCAGTATTTT. This codes for CASREGTSGTQYF. The chain employs TRBV2 and TRBJ2-3, with 11 bases identical to TRBD2. The CDR3 contains 13 residues. V lost 6 bases to trimming and J lost 8 bases; unmatched junction nucleotides: 4. Germline CDR1 and CDR2: SNHLY and FYNNEI.

The chain employs TRBV9 and TRBJ1-1; perhaps TRBD1 as D (5 bases). The CDR3 covers 15 residues. Trimming removed 1 base from V and 4 bases from J, with 14 bases in between. Germline CDR1 SGDLS, CDR2 YYNGEE. The CDR3 protein is CASSVLGQGTTEAFF. The CDR3 nucleotides read TGTGCCAGCAGCGTATTGGGTCAGGGTACCACTGAAGCTTTCTTT.

This chain links TRBV6-5 with TRBJ2-7, with 8 nucleotides matching TRBD2. J lost 6 bases, V lost 6 bases, and 7 bases had no gene match. CDR3 length: 13 amino acids. Germline V gene data show CDR1 as MNHEY and CDR2 as SVGAGI. CDR3 protein: CASRTGTRGEQYF. The CDR3 nucleotides read TGTGCCAGCAGAACCGGGACTAGAGGCGAGCAGTACTTC.

The chain joins TRBV11-2 to TRBJ2-3; a possible D gene is TRBD1 (6 bases). The length of the CDR3 is 14 residues. V was clipped by 4 bases and J by 4 bases, with 12 bases between them. Germline V gene sequence: CDR1 SGHAT, CDR2 FQNNGV. The CDR3 sequence is CASSSYRAADTQYF. The CDR3 DNA is TGTGCCAGCAGCTCCTACAGGGCGGCAGATACGCAGTATTTT. Variable domain in full (rest from reference TRBV11-2 and TRBJ2-3): EAGVAQSPRYKIIEKRQSVAFWCNPISGHATLYWYQQILGQGPKLLIQFQNNGVVDDSQLPKDRFSAERLKGVDSTLKIQPAKLEDSAVYLCASSSYRAADTQYFGPGTRLTVL.

The chain is built from TRBV11-3 and TRBJ2-2; 9 bases are shared with TRBD1. Germline V gene data show CDR1 as SGHNT and CDR2 as YENEEA. With 5 bases clipped from V and 7 bases from J, the junction kept 8 bases outside the gene matches. CDR3 length: 15 amino acids. The CDR3 reads CASSTVGQGGGELFF. The CDR3 coding sequence is TGTGCCAGCAGCACCGTGGGACAGGGAGGCGGGGAGCTGTTTTTT.

The V and J genes are TRBV30 and TRBJ1-1; TRBD1 might be the D (5 bases). The V end was cut by 1 base, the J end by 4 bases, with 10 bases between. The germline CDR1 and CDR2 sequences are GTSNPN and SVGIG (reference sequence). The CDR3 consists of 13 residues. In nucleotides, the CDR3 is TGTGCCTGGAGTGACAGGCCGGGCACTGAAGCTTTCTTT. Protein: CAWSDRPGTEAFF.

Worth noting for this clone: The sample contains more than one DNA sequence encoding this CDR3. The J gene is TRBJ2-5, the V gene TRBV19; 9 nucleotides match TRBD2. Germline CDR1 and CDR2: LNHDA and SQIVND (reference sequence). CDR3 length: 15 amino acids. With V trimmed by 5 bases and J by 5 bases, 9 bases remained unmatched. In DNA, the CDR3 is TGTGCCAGTAGTTCCCTGGGACTAGCACAGGAGACCCAGTACTTC. It is translated as CASSSLGLAQETQYF.